Sequencing of this T cell receptor beta chain was carried out in a study of blood T cell repertoires in COVID-19. Study background: PBMCs, B-cell-depleted T cells, or T cells provided the cDNA or gDNA that made up the material.

Clones were sequenced by immunoSEQ multiplex PCR, and TCRdb holds only the in-frame ones, with some missing. Among about 240,000 clones listed, approximately 85% were seen once. Trimming took 3 bases from V and 1 from J; bases not matched to a gene: 14. CDR3 size: 18 residues. The germline V gene has CDR1 MNHNS and CDR2 SASEGT. The source of this sequence is a woman between 55 and 75 years old with active or convalescent COVID-19. V and J are TRBV6-1 and TRBJ1-2, with 7 bases identical to TRBD1. The sample comprised peripheral blood. CDR3 sequence reads: CASSEKTGQYLINYGYTF. CDR3 coding DNA: TGTGCCAGCAGTGAGAAGACAGGGCAATACCTTATTAACTATGGCTACACCTTC.